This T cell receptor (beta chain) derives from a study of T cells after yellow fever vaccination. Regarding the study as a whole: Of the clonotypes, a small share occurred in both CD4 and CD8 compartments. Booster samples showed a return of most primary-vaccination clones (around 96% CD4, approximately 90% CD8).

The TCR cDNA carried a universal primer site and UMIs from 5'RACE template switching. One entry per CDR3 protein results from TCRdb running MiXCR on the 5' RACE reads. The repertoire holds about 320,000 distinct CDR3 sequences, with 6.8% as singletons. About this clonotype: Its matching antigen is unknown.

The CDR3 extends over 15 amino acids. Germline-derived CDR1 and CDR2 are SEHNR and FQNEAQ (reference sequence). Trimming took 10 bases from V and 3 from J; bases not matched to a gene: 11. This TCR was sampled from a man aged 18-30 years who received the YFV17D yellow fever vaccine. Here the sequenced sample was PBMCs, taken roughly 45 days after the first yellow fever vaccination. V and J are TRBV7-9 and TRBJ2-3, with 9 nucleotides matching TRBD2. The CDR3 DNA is TGTGCCACAAAGCTCGCGGGGGGGCCGACAGATACGCAGTATTTT. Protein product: CATKLAGGPTDTQYF.